The rows below give T cell receptor beta chains drawn from one sample of a study of identical twins. TCRdb passed the 5' RACE reads through MiXCR, listing each CDR3 protein once. This table has about 530,000 distinct CDR3 sequences, approximately 20% appearing once. This sample also appeared in a second study, on yellow fever vaccine responses in identical twins.

Sequenced input: CD4+ T cells sorted from blood. The receptors originated from a woman younger than 30 in good health. Each CDR3 is given with its conserved first and last residue. A D gene is named only where the DNA matches it firmly. The size field is filled for only some rows; it gives once, few, many or a size class.

.	TRBV11-1	15	.	TRBJ1-1	TGTGCCAGCACCCCGCAGGTGAGGTGGGGGACTGAAGCTTTCTTT	CASTPQVRWGTEAFF
TRBD1	TRBV5-1	15	.	TRBJ2-2	TGCGCCAGCAGCTTGACCGGGGACAGGGCCGGGGAGCTGTTTTTT	CASSLTGDRAGELFF
.	TRBV12-3/TRBV12-4	14	few	TRBJ1-1	TGTGCCAGCAGTTCACAGGCCTTGAACACTGAAGCTTTCTTT	CASSSQALNTEAFF
TRBD1	TRBV7-9	13	.	TRBJ2-1	TGTGCCACTCAGACAGGGGGGCGATATGAGCAGTTCTTC	CATQTGGRYEQFF
.	TRBV6-5	16	few	TRBJ2-1	TGTGCCAGCAGTTACCGCGGGCAGGGGTCCTACAATGAGCAGTTCTTC	CASSYRGQGSYNEQFF
.	TRBV20-1	14	.	TRBJ2-2	TGCAGTGCTAGTGCAGGGGCGAACACCGGGGAGCTGTTTTTT	CSASAGANTGELFF
.	TRBV20-1	14	.	TRBJ2-3	TGCAGTGCTAGCGGGGATCTCCCCGGGGATACGCAGTATTTT	CSASGDLPGDTQYF
TRBD2	TRBV20-1	13	.	TRBJ2-1	TGCAGTGTGTCCCTAGCGGGGGTCAATGAGCAGTTCTTC	CSVSLAGVNEQFF
TRBD1	TRBV5-1	13	few	TRBJ2-4	TGCGCCAGCAGCCCGGGACAGGGGGACATTCAGTACTTC	CASSPGQGDIQYF
.	TRBV29-1	15	few	TRBJ2-1	TGCAGCGTGAGCCCTGGCGCGGGTACCTACAATGAGCAGTTCTTC	CSVSPGAGTYNEQFF
TRBD1	TRBV2	12	.	TRBJ1-4	TGTGCCAGCGGTCGGACAGGCGAAAAACTGTTTTTT	CASGRTGEKLFF
.	TRBV20-1	14	.	TRBJ2-3	TGCAGTGCTAGAGATGGACAGTCAGCAGATACGCAGTATTTT	CSARDGQSADTQYF
TRBD1	TRBV5-1	14	.	TRBJ2-1	TGCGCCAGCAGCAGAGAGGGGGCGTTCAATGAGCAGTTCTTC	CASSREGAFNEQFF
TRBD1	TRBV12-3/TRBV12-4	15	.	TRBJ2-3	TGTGCCAGCAGTTTGAGACAGGGGGCCAAAGATACGCAGTATTTT	CASSLRQGAKDTQYF
.	TRBV25-1	18	.	TRBJ2-3	TGTGCCAGCAGTGATCGAGTAGTTTTGTCTGGGGACCGGGATACGCAGTATTTT	CASSDRVVLSGDRDTQYF
TRBD1	TRBV5-6	15	.	TRBJ2-1	TGTGCCAGCAGCGAATGGACAGGGGGCTACAATGAGCAGTTCTTC	CASSEWTGGYNEQFF
.	TRBV12-3/TRBV12-4	12	few	TRBJ1-4	TGTGCCAGCACCCAAATCGGTGAAAAACTGTTTTTT	CASTQIGEKLFF
.	TRBV10-3	14	few	TRBJ1-5	TGTGCCATCAGTGAAGATTTGAGCAATCAGCCCCAGCATTTT	CAISEDLSNQPQHF
TRBD2	TRBV10-3	13	few	TRBJ2-7	TGTGCCATCAGCTATAGCGGGTTCGACGAGCAGTACTTC	CAISYSGFDEQYF
TRBD1	TRBV20-1	12	.	TRBJ2-1	TGCAGTGCAGCCGGGACAGGGATTGAGCAGTTCTTC	CSAAGTGIEQFF
TRBD2	TRBV11-2	19	few	TRBJ2-1	TGTGCCAGCAGCTTAGATGAACTAGCGGGCCAACCCTCCTACAATGAGCAGTTCTTC	CASSLDELAGQPSYNEQFF
TRBD1	TRBV12-3/TRBV12-4	15	.	TRBJ2-2	TGTGCCAGCAGTCATACGGACAGGTCCACCGGGGAGCTGTTTTTT	CASSHTDRSTGELFF
.	TRBV4-1	15	.	TRBJ1-5	TGCGCCAGCAGCAAAACGGGGGGGAAGAATCAGCCCCAGCATTTT	CASSKTGGKNQPQHF
.	TRBV12-3/TRBV12-4	15	.	TRBJ2-2	TGTGCCAGCACTCTAAGTGGCACCCGGACCGGGGAGCTGTTTTTT	CASTLSGTRTGELFF
.	TRBV12-5	12	.	TRBJ1-1	TGTGCTAGTGGTTTGGTACCGGGAGAAGCTTTCTTT	CASGLVPGEAFF
TRBD2	TRBV10-3	16	few	TRBJ2-3	TGTGCCATCAGTGATAAGCGGGGGCCAAACACAGATACGCAGTATTTT	CAISDKRGPNTDTQYF
TRBD1	TRBV12-3/TRBV12-4	14	few	TRBJ1-1	TGTGCCAGCAGCAGGGGGTTGGAGAACACTGAAGCTTTCTTT	CASSRGLENTEAFF
.	TRBV6-1	12	once	TRBJ2-3	TGTGCCAGCAGTGAACAGCGGGATACGCAGTATTTT	CASSEQRDTQYF
.	TRBV6-4	14	.	TRBJ2-3	TGTGCCAGCAGCCAAGATGGGTCTTCAGATACGCAGTATTTT	CASSQDGSSDTQYF
.	TRBV5-1	14	.	TRBJ2-7	TGCGCCAGCGCCCGGGACCAGAGCTCCTACGAGCAGTACTTC	CASARDQSSYEQYF
TRBD2	TRBV5-1	15	.	TRBJ2-7	TGCGCCAGCAGCTCACGGACTAGCGGGGTATACGAGCAGTACTTC	CASSSRTSGVYEQYF
.	TRBV20-1	13	.	TRBJ2-3	TGCAGTGCTTCGCCCCCCGGCACAGATACGCAGTATTTT	CSASPPGTDTQYF
TRBD2	TRBV20-1	14	.	TRBJ2-3	TGCAGTGCCTGGACTAGCGGTGGTACAGATACGCAGTATTTT	CSAWTSGGTDTQYF
TRBD2	TRBV6-4	15	few	TRBJ2-1	TGTGCCAGCAGTAAAGGGACTAGCGGGATGGATGAGCAGTTCTTC	CASSKGTSGMDEQFF
.	TRBV2	13	once	TRBJ2-7	TGTGCCAGCATGGGGGAGATCTCCTACGAGCAGTACTTC	CASMGEISYEQYF
.	TRBV5-1	14	few	TRBJ2-2	TGCGCCAGCAGCGGGGGACGAAGAACCGGGGAGCTGTTTTTT	CASSGGRRTGELFF
TRBD1	TRBV5-5	15	.	TRBJ2-4	TGTGCCAGCAGTCGCGACGGGACAGAAAAAAACATTCAGTACTTC	CASSRDGTEKNIQYF
TRBD2	TRBV4-2	17	few	TRBJ2-3	TGTGCCAGCAGCCAAGCCCCTAGCGGACCTAGCACAGATACGCAGTATTTT	CASSQAPSGPSTDTQYF